The sequence of this T cell receptor (beta chain) was determined in a study of blood T cell repertoires in COVID-19. No more than 2 weeks before study entry, exposed participants had met a case of COVID-19. Germline-derived CDR1 and CDR2 are MDHEN and SYDVKM. This CDR3 contains 13 residues. Trimming removed 4 bases at V and 9 bases at J, with 13 bases between. This clone was detected only a few times. Method: immunoSEQ multiplex PCR; TCRdb's copy keeps in-frame clones and lacks some. The table includes about 150,000 clones, roughly 87% detected once. The origin of this receptor is a woman in her 40s who had been exposed to COVID-19. The chain has TRBV28 and TRBJ1-5; the D gene is possibly TRBD1 (5 bases). Sequenced: PBMCs or T cells enriched from blood (not recorded which). The CDR3 here is CASSSPGSPPQHF. CDR3 nucleotide sequence: TGTGCCAGCAGTTCCCCAGGGTCCCCGCCCCAGCATTTT.